These 23 T cell receptor beta chains originate from one sample sequenced in a study of cytomegalovirus exposure and HLA in healthy donors. The PCR ran on 60 Vbeta and 13 Jbeta primers. The protocol was immunoSEQ multiplex PCR, while the TCRdb copy is restricted to in-frame clones and leaves out a portion. This repertoire shows fewer than 250,000 clones, roughly 87% found once; its top ten account for roughly 6%. Sequencing used PBMCs. The receptors here all came from a man between 35 and 55 years old in good health and CMV-seropositive.

The rearrangement links TRBV6-1 to TRBJ2-7, with a tentative D call TRBD2 (6 bases). This CDR3 region has 15 residues. Germline CDR1 MNHNS, CDR2 SASEGT. V was pared by 1 base and J by 2 bases, with 12 bases between. CDR3 nucleotides: TGTGCCAGCAGTGAAGGGGGGAGGACCCCCTACGAGCAGTACGTC. Amino acid sequence: CASSEGGRTPYEQYV.

This clone has a handful of counts. This sequence joins TRBV7-9 and TRBJ2-2; TRBD2 is a possible D gene (6 bases). V was cut by 4 bases and J by 1 base, with 13 bases left in between. The CDR3 spans 16 residues. Germline assignment: CDR1 SEHNR and CDR2 FQNEAQ (reference sequence). The CDR3 DNA follows: TGTGCCAGCAGCTCCGTAGCGGAGTGGAACACCGGGGAGCTGTTTTTT. This sequence encodes CASSSVAEWNTGELFF.

This rearrangement joins TRBV21-1 to TRBJ2-5; the table's D gene call, TRBD1, was not cross checked with the DNA. TRBV21-1 is recorded as a pseudogene. This CDR3 contains 13 residues. CDR3 sequence: CASTRQGEETQYF. In DNA form, the CDR3 reads TGTGCCAGCACCCGACAGGGGGAGGAGACCCAGTACTTC.

This chain connects TRBV6-5 to TRBJ2-7, with 11 bases fitting TRBD2. V was clipped by 6 bases and J by 3 bases; unmatched bases: 7. This CDR3 has 15 residues. Germline V gene data show CDR1 as MNHEY and CDR2 as SVGAGI. CDR3 in amino acids: CASRSGLADNYEQYF. In DNA form, the CDR3 reads TGTGCCAGCAGGTCGGGACTAGCGGACAACTACGAGCAGTACTTC.

The chain links TRBV5-1 to TRBJ2-7; possible D gene TRBD2, 6 bases. Germline V lookup: CDR1 SGHRS, CDR2 YFSETQ. Trimming shortened V by 5 bases and J by 5 bases, and 23 bases separated the two germline ends. CDR3 size: 16 residues. In DNA form, the CDR3 reads TGCGCCAGCAGGTCTGGCTTTAGCGGCAGAGGTAACGAGCAGTACTTC. Translated, it gives CASRSGFSGRGNEQYF.

The gene calls are TRBV30 and TRBJ2-1; 7 nucleotides match TRBD2. The length of the CDR3 is 15 residues. Germline CDR1 reads GTSNPN; CDR2 reads SVGIG (reference sequence). V lost 5 bases and J lost 0; bases outside the gene matches: 7. CDR3 in amino acids: CAWELAPSSYNEQFF. In DNA, the CDR3 is TGTGCCTGGGAACTAGCGCCGAGCTCCTACAATGAGCAGTTCTTC.

The V and J genes are TRBV4-2 and TRBJ2-5; D is unresolved. The J call is in doubt because the DNA end fits TRBJ2-7 better. The CDR3 consists of 15 residues. Germline V gene sequence: CDR1 LGHNA, CDR2 YNFKEQ. The CDR3, as DNA: TGTGCCAGCAGCGCAGGTCCCTTGAACGCCTACGAGCAGTACTTC. It is translated as CASSAGPLNAYEQYF.

The chain uses TRBV5-5 and TRBJ2-7, with D tentatively TRBD1 (5 bases). The germline V gene has CDR1 SGHKS and CDR2 YYEKEE (reference sequence). The CDR3 covers 14 residues. Trimming took 4 bases from V and 1 from J, leaving 12 bases between them. The CDR3, as DNA: TGTGCCAGCAGCCTCGGAGACAGTTCCTACGAGCAGTACGTC. Residues: CASSLGDSSYEQYV.

This sequence joins TRBV5-1 and TRBJ2-3; D is uncertain. Trimming pared 4 bases from V and 2 bases from J, leaving 5 bases between. This CDR3 is 12 amino acids long. Germline assignment: CDR1 SGHRS and CDR2 YFSETQ. In DNA form, the CDR3 reads TGCGCCAGCAGCACTTACACAGATACGCAGTATTTT. Encoded protein: CASSTYTDTQYF.

The chain carries TRBV6-6 and TRBJ1-1; TRBD1 aligns across 8 bases. V shed 5 bases and J 3 bases; nucleotides not matched to a gene: 8. From germline, CDR1 is MNHNY and CDR2 SVGAGI (reference sequence). The CDR3 extends over 15 amino acids. The CDR3 nucleotides read TGTGCCAGCAGTGACGGATCGACAGGGGACACTGAAGCTTTCTTT. Translating gives CASSDGSTGDTEAFF.

The CDR3 spells CASSSTSGRNEQYF. CDR3 sequence (DNA): TGTGCCAGCAGCTCAACTAGCGGGCGAAACGAGCAGTACTTC. V is TRBV7-3 and J is TRBJ2-7, with 9 bases that match TRBD2. The J segment lost 5 bases and the V segment lost 4 bases, leaving 6 bases of the junction unmatched. CDR3 length: 14 amino acids. Germline CDR1 reads SGHTA; CDR2 reads FQGTGA.

Concerning this clone itself: This specimen includes other DNA sequences encoding the same CDR3. The V gene is TRBV7-9, the J gene TRBJ1-1; maybe TRBD1 (6 bases). Trimming took off 1 base at V and 4 bases at J, with 7 bases between the two ends. The CDR3 is 13 residues long. CDR1 is SEHNR and CDR2 is FQNEAQ in the germline V gene (reference sequence). The CDR3 protein is CASSLGGGTEAFF. The CDR3, as DNA: TGTGCCAGCAGCTTAGGAGGGGGCACTGAAGCTTTCTTT.

The chain couples TRBV5-1 to TRBJ1-1, with D unresolved. The V end was cut by 1 base, the J end by 1 base, with 5 bases between. This CDR3 is built from 13 residues. The germline CDR1 and CDR2 sequences are SGHRS and YFSETQ. The CDR3 nucleotides are TGCGCCAGCAGCTTGAATCAGAACACTGAAGCTTTCTTT. The encoded protein is CASSLNQNTEAFF.

J is TRBJ2-1 and V is TRBV7-9, with 16 bases identical to TRBD2. CDR1 and CDR2 from the germline V gene are SEHNR and FQNEAQ (reference sequence). The CDR3 has 13 amino acids. V lost 8 bases and J lost 12; bases outside the gene matches: 4. CDR3 sequence reads: CASPGTSGGGQFF. Here the CDR3 DNA reads TGTGCCAGCCCTGGGACTAGCGGGGGGGGGCAGTTCTTC.

The rearrangement uses TRBV9 and TRBJ2-5, with TRBD2 matching over 10 bases. Trimming cost V 5 bases and J 5 bases; bases outside gene matches: 15. CDR1 SGDLS and CDR2 YYNGEE come from the germline V gene. The CDR3 loop spans 17 amino acids. The chain's CDR3 is CASSGGRGHSGRETQYF. The CDR3 region has the DNA TGTGCCAGCAGTGGAGGGAGGGGTCATAGCGGGAGGGAGACCCAGTACTTC.

This chain connects TRBV6-1 to TRBJ2-7, with TRBD2 matching 9 bases. This CDR3 comprises 15 residues. V trimming: 3 bases; J trimming: 3 bases; junction bases outside the gene matches: 6. The V gene's germline CDR1 is MNHNS and CDR2 SASEGT. In DNA, the CDR3 is TGTGCCAGCAGTGAGTCTAGCGGGATCGGCTACGAGCAGTACGTC. It specifies CASSESSGIGYEQYV.

The V and J genes are TRBV29-1 and TRBJ2-7, with TRBD2 matching 7 bases. CDR1 is SQVTM, CDR2 ANQGSEA, per germline. Germline trimming cut 5 bases from V and 3 bases from J; bases unmatched to any gene: 16. The CDR3 is made up of 16 amino acids. Here the CDR3 DNA reads TGCAGCGTTATCCTACCGGGGCGCGGGGGAGACTACGAGCAGTACTTC. Translating it yields CSVILPGRGGDYEQYF.

This clone has just a few counts. The genes are TRBV13 and TRBJ1-1; D may be TRBD1 (6 bases). CDR1 and CDR2 (germline): PRHDT, FYEKMQ (reference sequence). Trimming left V 3 bases short and J 5 bases short, with 10 bases between. The CDR3 has 13 residues. The CDR3 loop reads CASSLTGGTEAFF. CDR3 nucleotide sequence: TGTGCCAGCAGCTTGACAGGCGGAACTGAAGCTTTCTTT.

V usage is TRBV11-3 and J usage is TRBJ2-4; 7 bases match TRBD1. V was pared by 3 bases and J by 0 bases, with 8 bases of the junction left unmatched. The CDR3 extends over 17 amino acids. The germline gives CDR1 SGHNT, CDR2 YENEEA. The DNA for the CDR3 is TGTGCCAGCAGCTTGCTCGGGACAGAACTAGCCAAAAACATTCAGTACTTC. Translated, it gives CASSLLGTELAKNIQYF.

The chain carries TRBV7-6 and TRBJ2-7; 11 nucleotides align to TRBD2. The CDR3 has 16 amino acids. J lost 5 bases, V lost 5 bases, and 11 bases had no gene match. The V gene's germline CDR1 is SGHVS and CDR2 FNYEAQ. The CDR3 DNA is TGTGCCAGCAGCACGATTCCCGGGACTAGCGGTGACGAGCAGTACTTC. Translation: CASSTIPGTSGDEQYF. The full variable domain, rest sourced from reference TRBV7-6 and TRBJ2-7, is GAGVSQSPRYKVTKRGQDVALRCDPISGHVSLYWYRQALGQGPEFLTYFNYEAQQDKSGLPNDRFSAERPEGSISTLTIQRTEQRDSAMYRCASSTIPGTSGDEQYFGPGTRLTVT.

V and J are TRBV30 and TRBJ2-7, with 10 bases matching TRBD1. The CDR3 runs to 15 residues. Trimming cost V 3 bases and J 10 bases; bases outside gene matches: 15. Germline-derived CDR1 and CDR2 are GTSNPN and SVGIG (reference sequence). The CDR3 DNA is TGTGCCTGGAGAAGAAAAACCGACAGGGGGCCCGTCCAGTACTTC. It yields the protein CAWRRKTDRGPVQYF.

The chain uses TRBV9 and TRBJ1-1; TRBD1 agrees at 7 bases. CDR3 size: 14 residues. Unmatched junction bases numbered 7, after V lost 4 bases and J lost 4 bases. Germline-derived CDR1 and CDR2 are SGDLS and YYNGEE. CDR3 sequence (DNA): TGTGCCAGCAGCACGACAGGGTTGGGCACTGAAGCTTTCTTT. Translation: CASSTTGLGTEAFF.

This rearrangement joins TRBV30 to TRBJ2-1; D possibly corresponds to TRBD1 (6 bases). Germline V gene lookup returns CDR1 GTSNPN and CDR2 SVGIG (reference sequence). Trimming removed 5 bases at V and 7 bases at J, with 15 bases between. This CDR3 contains 13 residues. CDR3 residues: CAWGWTAPNEQFF. In nucleotides, the CDR3 is TGTGCCTGGGGATGGACAGCTCCTAATGAGCAGTTCTTC.